These 10 T cell receptor beta chains originate from one sample sequenced in a study of blood T cells in healthy people across ages (dated by TCRdb to about 2015). Receptor amplification or capture employed 5' RACE. Sequenced on an Illumina HiSeq 2500. A second PCR of about 7 to 12 cycles was run with a J-beta primer mix and a sample-barcoded 5' primer. The public reads were quality trimmed at Q25 with fastp and then assembled into clones with MiXCR by TCRdb, keeping productive beta chains. Identical CDR3 proteins give one entry, which carries the most common genes and DNA. Counted in this sample were about 830,000 distinct CDR3 sequences; around 62% of them appeared once. 25% to 35% of the sample is in the top ten clones. Sequencing was done on a sample of blood. These receptor sequences come from a man aged 25-45 years in good health.

This chain joins TRBV27 and TRBJ2-6; D is uncertain. Germline V lookup: CDR1 MNHEY, CDR2 SMNVEV (reference sequence). This CDR3 has 15 amino acids. V was shortened by 5 bases and J by 0 bases, with 8 bases between the two germline ends. CDR3 amino acids: CASSVSNSGANVLTF. As DNA, the CDR3 is TGTGCCAGCAGTGTGAGCAACTCTGGGGCCAACGTCCTGACTTTC.

This rearrangement joins TRBV20-1 to TRBJ2-1; perhaps D is TRBD1 or TRBD2 (7 bases each). The J call is in doubt because the DNA end fits TRBJ2-7 better. The CDR3 sequence is 15 residues long. Germline V gene lookup returns CDR1 DFQATT and CDR2 SNEGSKA (reference sequence). The CDR3 coding sequence is TGCAGTGCTCCGTCTCCCAGGGGGGGCTCCTACGAGCAGTACTTC. Amino acids: CSAPSPRGGSYEQYF.

The chain recombines TRBV3-1 with TRBJ2-1, with 9 bases aligning to TRBD1. The CDR3 totals 12 residues. Germline V gene sequence: CDR1 LGHDT, CDR2 YNNKEL (reference sequence). V lost 2 bases and J lost 15; bases outside the gene matches: 5. The CDR3 sequence is CASSQRTGDTFF. DNA of the CDR3: TGTGCCAGCAGCCAAAGGACAGGGGATACGTTCTTC.

This CDR3 is CASSQGDGGANVLTF. The CDR3 coding sequence is TGTGCCAGCAGCCAAGGGGACGGTGGGGCCAACGTCCTGACTTTC. This chain connects TRBV4-2 to TRBJ2-6; D might be TRBD1 or TRBD2, each matching 5 bases. V gave up 1 base and J gave up 3 bases, with 7 bases separating them. CDR3 length: 15 residues. CDR1 and CDR2 from the germline V gene are LGHNA and YNFKEQ.

The rearrangement links TRBV5-1 to TRBJ2-7; D possibly corresponds to TRBD2 (6 bases). The germline V gene has CDR1 SGHRS and CDR2 YFSETQ. Trimming removed 6 bases at V and 2 bases at J, with 18 bases between. The CDR3 is 15 amino acids. CDR3 DNA sequence: TGCGCCAGCACCGCCGGGGGAGGAGAACCCTACGAGCAGTACTTC. It encodes CASTAGGGEPYEQYF.

This clonotype was counted only a few times. The rearrangement links TRBV20-1 to TRBJ2-5; the D gene is possibly TRBD2 (5 bases). The assigned J gene may be wrong: the sequence end matches TRBJ2-7 better. Germline V CDR1 and CDR2: DFQATT, SNEGSKA (reference sequence). CDR3 length: 12 residues. The CDR3 protein is CSAPGSYYEQYF. The CDR3 DNA sequence: TGCAGTGCTCCGGGATCATACTACGAGCAGTACTTC.

The chain is built from TRBV18 and TRBJ1-6, with TRBD1 as a possible D gene (5 bases). The germline V gene has CDR1 KGHSH and CDR2 LQKENI. The length of the CDR3 is 15 residues. V was shortened by 6 bases and J by 8 bases, with 17 bases between the two germline ends. CDR3 nucleotides: TGTGCCAGCTCGCCGGGACCCGGAGGTGATTCACCCCTCCACTTT. Residues: CASSPGPGGDSPLHF.

The chain combines TRBV4-2 with TRBJ2-3; 7 bases fit TRBD2. The germline V gene has CDR1 LGHNA and CDR2 YNFKEQ. The CDR3 loop spans 15 amino acids. Unmatched junction bases numbered 8, after V lost 3 bases and J lost 5 bases. The CDR3 coding sequence is TGTGCCAGCAGCCAGACGACTGGCGGGGGAGATACGCAGTATTTT. Translated: CASSQTTGGGDTQYF.

The chain carries TRBV12-3 or TRBV12-4 and TRBJ2-1; D not certain. V gave up 6 bases and J gave up 0 bases, with 18 bases separating them. The CDR3 has 17 residues. The CDR3 here is CASSLGKGAASYNEQFF. CDR3 coding DNA: TGTGCCAGCAGCTTGGGGAAAGGAGCCGCCTCCTACAATGAGCAGTTCTTC.

This clonotype has a handful of counts. The V call is TRBV20-1, the J call TRBJ1-5; TRBD1 might be the D (5 bases). This CDR3 is 14 amino acids long. Germline loops: CDR1 DFQATT, CDR2 SNEGSKA (reference sequence). V lost 6 bases and J 5 bases, leaving 17 bases between the germline ends. The CDR3 DNA reads as TGCAGTGCGCCACGGTCGGGGGTAGATCAGCCCCAGCATTTT. Amino acids: CSAPRSGVDQPQHF.